Following are 25 T cell receptor beta chains from one sample sequenced in a study of blood T cell repertoires in COVID-19. Clones were sequenced by immunoSEQ multiplex PCR, and TCRdb holds only the in-frame ones, with some missing. The repertoire consists of some 110,000 clones, with 75% to 90% occurring once and the leading ten covering roughly 15%. Sequencing was carried out using peripheral blood. These receptors were obtained from a middle-aged man with acute or convalescent COVID-19.

The chain uses TRBV5-1 and TRBJ1-4, with D possibly being TRBD1 (5 bases). The germline V and J ends were trimmed by 2 bases and 3 bases, with 11 bases remaining between them. This CDR3 is built from 15 residues. Per the germline V gene, CDR1 is SGHRS and CDR2 is YFSETQ. CDR3 region: CASSFAGGPNEKLFF. The CDR3 bases are TGCGCCAGCAGCTTTGCCGGGGGACCTAATGAAAAACTGTTTTTT. Full variable domain (outside the CDR3, taken from reference TRBV5-1 and TRBJ1-4): KAGVTQTPRYLIKTRGQQVTLSCSPISGHRSVSWYQQTPGQGLQFLFEYFSETQRNKGNFPGRFSGRQFSNSRSEMNVSTLELGDSALYLCASSFAGGPNEKLFFGSGTQLSVL.

J is TRBJ1-2 and V is TRBV19; 10 positions match TRBD1. This CDR3 region has 18 residues. The V and J ends lost 6 bases and 5 bases, in that order; junction bases with no gene match: 18. Germline V gene sequence: CDR1 LNHDA, CDR2 SQIVND (reference sequence). The CDR3 bases are TGTGCCAGTAGCCGGACCGGGACAGGGGTATGGCTGGGGTATGGCTACACCTTC. The encoded protein is CASSRTGTGVWLGYGYTF. Combining the CDR3 with reference TRBV19 and TRBJ1-2 gives the whole variable domain DGGITQSPKYLFRKEGQNVTLSCEQNLNHDAMYWYRQDPGQGLRLIYYSQIVNDFQKGDIAEGYSVSREKKESFPLTVTSAQKNPTAFYLCASSRTGTGVWLGYGYTFGSGTRLTVV.

In the case of this clone: An end of the junction differs from the germline gene, which may be a read error. The chain links TRBV12-3 or TRBV12-4 to TRBJ2-7, with 12 bases matching TRBD2. This CDR3 comprises 12 residues. CDR3 sequence reads: CASSSGLAGIGF. The CDR3, as DNA: TGTGCCAGCAGTAGCGGACTAGCGGGGATCGGCTTC.

The chain joins TRBV4-2 to TRBJ2-7; 8 nucleotides line up with TRBD1. With 4 bases clipped from V and 3 bases from J, the junction kept 5 bases outside the gene matches. The CDR3 is made up of 14 amino acids. Germline loops: CDR1 LGHNA, CDR2 YNFKEQ. The CDR3 region has the DNA TGTGCCAGCAGCCCGGGACAGGACTACTACGAGCAGTACTTC. Protein product: CASSPGQDYYEQYF.

V usage is TRBV3-1 (or the pseudogene TRBV3-2) and J usage is TRBJ2-7, with D unclear. CDR3 length equals 13 residues. In germline, CDR1 is LGHDT, CDR2 YNNKEL (reference sequence). The germline V and J ends were trimmed by 6 bases and 0 bases, with 9 bases remaining between them. DNA for the CDR3: TGTGCCAGCAGTAATAGTAACTCCTACGAGCAGTACTTC. It is translated as CASSNSNSYEQYF.

This rearrangement joins TRBV28 to TRBJ2-5; 11 bases match TRBD1. With V trimmed by 6 bases and J by 4 bases, 10 bases remained unmatched. This CDR3 has 16 residues. Germline V gives CDR1 MDHEN, CDR2 SYDVKM. DNA for the CDR3: TGTGCCAGCAGATCCGGGACAGGGGGAGTCAGAGAGACCCAGTACTTC. This translates into CASRSGTGGVRETQYF.

V is TRBV4-2 and J is TRBJ2-7, with 10 bases matching TRBD2. With 2 bases clipped from V and 5 bases from J, the junction kept 12 bases outside the gene matches. CDR1 and CDR2 (germline): LGHNA, YNFKEQ. The CDR3 loop spans 17 amino acids. CDR3 in amino acids: CASSQHGPLAGVDEQYF. CDR3 nucleotide sequence: TGTGCCAGCAGCCAACACGGGCCGCTAGCGGGAGTTGACGAGCAGTACTTC.

The CDR3 reads CASSIRRSSYEQYF. The DNA for the CDR3 is TGTGCCAGTAGTATTAGGCGGAGCTCCTACGAGCAGTACTTC. The rearrangement links TRBV19 to TRBJ2-7; D is uncertain. This CDR3 has 14 amino acids. Germline values: CDR1 LNHDA, CDR2 SQIVND (reference sequence). Trimming removed 3 bases from V and 0 bases from J, with 9 bases in between.

V gene TRBV2 combines with J gene TRBJ1-1, with TRBD1 matching over 8 bases. The J segment lost 11 bases and the V segment lost 1 base, leaving 3 bases of the junction unmatched. This CDR3 is built from 12 residues. Germline assignment: CDR1 SNHLY and CDR2 FYNNEI. CDR3 sequence: CASSEGNRGAFF. CDR3 bases: TGTGCCAGCAGTGAAGGCAACAGGGGGGCTTTCTTT.

This chain links TRBV5-5 with TRBJ2-1; maybe TRBD2 (6 bases). CDR1 is SGHKS and CDR2 is YYEKEE in the germline V gene (reference sequence). Trimming left V 2 bases short and J 2 bases short, with 20 bases between. This CDR3 spans 18 amino acids. The CDR3 sequence: CASSFVGWGSGPYNEQFF. As DNA, the CDR3 is TGTGCCAGCAGCTTTGTGGGGTGGGGTAGCGGACCCTACAATGAGCAGTTCTTC.

The rearrangement joins TRBV19 to TRBJ1-2; 8 bases fit TRBD1. With V trimmed by 3 bases and J by 4 bases, 7 bases remained unmatched. The length of the CDR3 is 15 residues. Per the germline V gene, CDR1 is LNHDA and CDR2 is SQIVND (reference sequence). CDR3 sequence reads: CASSIRTGSGYGYTF. CDR3 DNA: TGTGCCAGTAGTATCAGGACAGGGAGCGGCTATGGCTACACCTTC.

This rearrangement joins TRBV7-2 to TRBJ2-7; 7 bases are a match to TRBD1. The CDR3 spans 15 residues. CDR1 and CDR2 (germline): SGHTA, FQGNSA. The V and J ends lost 5 bases and 2 bases, in that order; junction bases with no gene match: 9. Written as DNA, the CDR3 is TGTGCCAGCAGCACAACCCGGGACAGAACCTACGAGCAGTACTTC. Protein product: CASSTTRDRTYEQYF.

This chain's CDR3 is CASSEFSGDSYNEQFF. CDR3 nucleotide sequence: TGTGCCAGCAGTGAATTCAGCGGGGACTCCTACAATGAGCAGTTCTTC. The gene calls are TRBV25-1 and TRBJ2-1; 7 bases match TRBD2. V gave up 1 base and J gave up 0 bases; unmatched junction bases: 3. Germline CDR1 and CDR2: MGHDK and SYGVNS. This CDR3 region has 16 residues.

The chain is built from TRBV29-1 and TRBJ2-3, with 9 bases matching TRBD1. Per the germline V gene, CDR1 is SQVTM and CDR2 is ANQGSEA. The J segment lost 11 bases and the V segment lost 1 base, leaving 10 bases of the junction unmatched. This CDR3 comprises 14 residues. In DNA, the CDR3 is TGCAGCGTTGAAGGCGGGACAGGGACCTTTGGGCAGTATTTT. This translates into CSVEGGTGTFGQYF.

This chain connects TRBV4-1 to TRBJ2-7; D is perhaps TRBD2 (5 bases). V was clipped by 4 bases and J by 7 bases, with 26 bases between them. Germline V gene sequence: CDR1 MGHRA, CDR2 YSYEKL. CDR3 length: 17 residues. The CDR3 DNA reads as TGCGCCAGCAGCCGCCTCCTTGTAGAGGGTTCCACGGGGGAGCAGTACTTC. It translates to CASSRLLVEGSTGEQYF.

In its sample, this clone was seen once. The chain is built from TRBV9 and TRBJ2-7; no reliable D call. The V end was cut by 0 bases, the J end by 3 bases, with 13 bases between. CDR3 size: 15 residues. Germline values: CDR1 SGDLS, CDR2 YYNGEE. CDR3 bases: TGTGCCAGCAGCGTAGGTGCCCGTGCTAACTACGAGCAGTACTTC. This codes for CASSVGARANYEQYF. Full variable domain (rest looked up from reference TRBV9 and TRBJ2-7): DSGVTQTPKHLITATGQRVTLRCSPRSGDLSVYWYQQSLDQGLQFLIQYYNGEERAKGNILERFSAQQFPDLHSELNLSSLELGDSALYFCASSVGARANYEQYFGPGTRLTVT.

V gene TRBV28 combines with J gene TRBJ1-1; TRBD1 might be the D (6 bases). This CDR3 spans 16 amino acids. Trimming pared 3 bases from V and 6 bases from J, leaving 20 bases between. The V gene's germline CDR1 is MDHEN and CDR2 SYDVKM. The CDR3 DNA reads TGTGCCAGCAGTTTTTGGCGTACAGGGAAAGGAGCTGAAGCTTTCTTT. Translating it yields CASSFWRTGKGAEAFF.

The chain couples TRBV2 to TRBJ2-3; 9 nucleotides match TRBD2. Germline V gene data show CDR1 as SNHLY and CDR2 as FYNNEI. V shed 6 bases and J 2 bases; nucleotides not matched to a gene: 6. The CDR3 is made up of 15 amino acids. CDR3 in DNA: TGTGCCAGCAGGGAAAGGACTAGCGTCACAGATACGCAGTATTTT. Its translation is CASRERTSVTDTQYF.

This chain uses TRBV10-3 with TRBJ1-1; 9 bases line up with TRBD1. With 10 bases clipped from V and 4 bases from J, the junction kept 4 bases outside the gene matches. Germline values: CDR1 ENHRY, CDR2 SYGVKD. The CDR3 length is 12 residues. DNA for the CDR3: TGTGCCAGCCGACAGGGGGGCACTGAAGCTTTCTTT. Translated: CASRQGGTEAFF.

The rearrangement uses TRBV4-1 and TRBJ2-1; 12 bases match TRBD2. From germline, CDR1 is MGHRA and CDR2 YSYEKL. V shed 3 bases, J shed 8 bases, and the junction held 8 bases outside the gene matches. The CDR3 is made up of 16 amino acids. The CDR3 coding sequence is TGCGCCAGCAGCCACGCTAGCGGGAGGGCCAATGATGAGCAGTTCTTC. Translating it yields CASSHASGRANDEQFF.

The CDR3 loop is CASSPPGKNEQFF. CDR3 in DNA: TGTGCCAGCAGCCCACCGGGGAAGAATGAGCAGTTCTTC. This chain uses TRBV7-2 with TRBJ2-1; D is perhaps TRBD2 (5 bases). The CDR3 is made up of 13 amino acids. V was pared by 5 bases and J by 7 bases, with 12 bases between. The germline CDR1 and CDR2 sequences are SGHTA and FQGNSA.

V and J are TRBV5-1 and TRBJ2-2; TRBD2 matches at 12 bases. The germline V gene has CDR1 SGHRS and CDR2 YFSETQ. The junction had 4 bases not matched to a gene; V was cut back by 1 base and J by 0 bases. The CDR3 consists of 18 residues. The CDR3 DNA reads TGCGCCAGCAGCTTGTGGGGACTAGCGGGCCCGAACACCGGGGAGCTGTTTTTT. This gives the protein CASSLWGLAGPNTGELFF.

This chain's CDR3 is CASSPGGRIKNIQYF. The CDR3 nucleotides read TGTGCCAGCAGTCCCGGAGGGCGAATCAAAAACATTCAGTACTTC. The genes are TRBV7-9 and TRBJ2-4; tentatively, D is TRBD2 (6 bases). Trimming took off 6 bases at V and 3 bases at J, with 15 bases between the two ends. Germline CDR1 SEHNR, CDR2 FQNEAQ (reference sequence). The CDR3 loop spans 15 amino acids.

The chain carries TRBV30 and TRBJ1-5, with D possibly matching TRBD1 (6 bases). The V gene lost 3 bases and the J gene lost 7 bases, with 13 bases spanning the gap. Germline V gene lookup returns CDR1 GTSNPN and CDR2 SVGIG (reference sequence). This CDR3 region has 13 residues. The CDR3 sequence: CAWRQGGYQPQHF. In DNA form, the CDR3 reads TGTGCCTGGAGACAGGGCGGATACCAGCCCCAGCATTTT.

The CDR3 nucleotides read TGCGCCAGCAGCCAAGAGACCGTGGACTTGAGAAACACCATATATTTT. Translation gives CASSQETVDLRNTIYF. This sequence joins TRBV4-1 and TRBJ1-3, with D hard to call. CDR3 length: 16 amino acids. Germline V gene lookup returns CDR1 MGHRA and CDR2 YSYEKL. Trimming took off 0 bases at V and 5 bases at J, with 14 bases between the two ends.